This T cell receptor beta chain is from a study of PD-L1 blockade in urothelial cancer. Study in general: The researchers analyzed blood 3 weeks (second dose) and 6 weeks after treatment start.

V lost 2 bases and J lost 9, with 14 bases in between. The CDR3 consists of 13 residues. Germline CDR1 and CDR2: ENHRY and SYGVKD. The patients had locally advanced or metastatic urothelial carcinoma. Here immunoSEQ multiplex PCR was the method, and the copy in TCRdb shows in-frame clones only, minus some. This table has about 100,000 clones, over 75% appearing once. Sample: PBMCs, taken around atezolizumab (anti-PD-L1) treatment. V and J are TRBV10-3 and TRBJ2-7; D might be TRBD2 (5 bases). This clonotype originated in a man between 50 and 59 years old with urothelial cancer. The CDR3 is CAISEMEVLGQYF. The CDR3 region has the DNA TGTGCCATCAGTGAGATGGAGGTTTTGGGGCAGTACTTC.